The rows below give T cell receptor beta chains drawn from one sample of a study of blood T cells in healthy people across ages. MiXCR, run by TCRdb on the 5' RACE reads, gives a single entry per CDR3 protein. The table lists 600,000 to 850,000 distinct CDR3 sequences, 35% to 45% of them singletons. The sample consisted of blood. These receptors were collected from a woman aged 60 to 75 in good health. CDR3s include the opening cysteine and the closing phenylalanine or tryptophan. Each record gives: clone size, D gene, J gene, V gene, CDR3 DNA, CDR3 protein. D genes are given only for firm matches. Rows may omit the clone size; those that give it use once, few, many or a size class.

few,-,TRBJ2-7,TRBV20-1,TGCAGTGCTAGCTTCAGGGTATCCCATTACGAGCAGTACTTC,CSASFRVSHYEQYF
few,-,TRBJ1-2,TRBV21-1,TGTGCCAGCACCCCAGGCCGGGCAGGAATGGATAACTATGGCTACACCTTC,CASTPGRAGMDNYGYTF
once,-,TRBJ1-1,TRBV5-1,TGCGCCAGCAGCTTCGACAGTCCGGCGGTCGGCACTGAAGCTTTCTTT,CASSFDSPAVGTEAFF
-,-,TRBJ2-1,TRBV20-1,TGCAGTGCTAGAGCCAATGAGCAGTTCTTC,CSARANEQFF
-,-,TRBJ2-1,TRBV19,TGTGCCAGTAGTATAGGGAATGAGCAGTTCTTC,CASSIGNEQFF
-,-,TRBJ1-1,TRBV11-2,TGTGCCAGCAGAAGGTCGGGCACTGAAGCTTTCTTT,CASRRSGTEAFF
-,TRBD2,TRBJ2-3,TRBV27,TGTGCCAGCAGTGTGTCTAGCGGTACAGATACGCAGTATTTT,CASSVSSGTDTQYF
-,TRBD1,TRBJ1-6,TRBV6-4,TGTGCCAGCAGCCGGGACAGGGGAAGCAATTCACCCCTCCACTTT,CASSRDRGSNSPLHF
few,-,TRBJ2-1,TRBV5-4,TGTGCCAGCAGCATTAGCGGCCTGAGCTCCTACAATGAGCAGTTCTTC,CASSISGLSSYNEQFF
-,-,TRBJ2-6,TRBV7-3,TGTGCCAGCAGCCCCATCGTGGGGGCCAACGTCCTGACTTTC,CASSPIVGANVLTF
-,-,TRBJ2-5,TRBV7-2,TGTGCCAGCAGCTCATTACCGCAAAAGGGGGAGACCCAGTACTTC,CASSSLPQKGETQYF
-,TRBD2,TRBJ2-1,TRBV7-9,TGTGCCAGCAGCCCACAGGGACTAGCGGGGATCCGCTCCTACAGTGAGCAGTTCTTC,CASSPQGLAGIRSYSEQFF
many,TRBD1,TRBJ1-2,TRBV6-1,TGTGCCAGTTTACAGGGGGCCGGGCACTATGGCTACACCTTC,CASLQGAGHYGYTF
few,TRBD2,TRBJ2-7,TRBV20-1,TGCAGTAAATTTTTAGCGGGAGGGACCTACGAGCAGTACTTC,CSKFLAGGTYEQYF
-,TRBD1,TRBJ1-3,TRBV5-5,TGTGCCAGCAGCTTGTCACAGGGGGCGAGTGGAAACACCATATATTTT,CASSLSQGASGNTIYF
-,-,TRBJ1-5,TRBV7-9,TGTGCCAGCAGCTTACAGGATTCGGATCAGCCCCAGCATTTT,CASSLQDSDQPQHF
-,-,TRBJ2-1,TRBV24-1,TGTGCCACCGGTGCCGGGACAATTACTTACAATGAGCAGTTCTTC,CATGAGTITYNEQFF
-,-,TRBJ2-1,TRBV2,TGTGCCAGCAGTGAAGGCCGACTGTTCTTC,CASSEGRLFF
once,TRBD1,TRBJ1-6,TRBV20-1,TGCAGTGCCGTAGCAGGGACAGCGAATTCACCCCTCCACTTT,CSAVAGTANSPLHF
-,TRBD2,TRBJ2-7,TRBV7-9,TGTGCCAGCAGCTTAGTTGCGGGACTAGCGGGAGGAGGATCCTACGAGCAGTACTTC,CASSLVAGLAGGGSYEQYF
-,-,TRBJ2-1,TRBV6-2/TRBV6-3,TGTGCCAGCAGACGCACAGGGGACTTTGAGCAGTTCTTC,CASRRTGDFEQFF
few,TRBD2,TRBJ2-5,TRBV27,TGTGCCAGCGACGGGGAGGGAGAGACCCAGTACTTC,CASDGEGETQYF
few,-,TRBJ2-7,TRBV9,TGTGCCAGCAGCCCTCGAAGAGGATCCGGGACCTACGAGCAGTACTTC,CASSPRRGSGTYEQYF
-,-,TRBJ2-7,TRBV15,TGTGCCACCAGCATAACAGGGTTGAGGGAGCAGTACTTC,CATSITGLREQYF
few,-,TRBJ2-3,TRBV6-2/TRBV6-3,TGTGCCAGCGGAGGGAGAACAGATACGCAGTATTTT,CASGGRTDTQYF
once,-,TRBJ2-7,TRBV20-1,TGCAGTGCTAGCACGTTAAGAGGGGGGGACTACGAGCAGTACTTC,CSASTLRGGDYEQYF
-,-,TRBJ2-3,TRBV6-5,TGTGCCACCTCTTCCATCTCGGCAGATGCGCAGTATTTT,CATSSISADAQYF
few,-,TRBJ1-1,TRBV7-2,TGTGCCAGCAGCTCCGACATCGACACTGAAGCTTTCTTT,CASSSDIDTEAFF
few,-,TRBJ1-5,TRBV3-1,TGTGCCAGCAGCCCGGGGGGGTGGGGAAATCAGCCCCAGCATTTT,CASSPGGWGNQPQHF
-,-,TRBJ2-1,TRBV20-1,TGCAGTGCTAGTGGCTTCGTCATCAATGAGCAGTTCTTC,CSASGFVINEQFF
-,-,TRBJ2-7,TRBV7-9,TGTGCCAGCAGCCCCCAATCCGGGGAGAACCCCCTCGAGCAGTACTTC,CASSPQSGENPLEQYF
-,-,TRBJ2-5,TRBV9,TGTGCCAGCAGCGTAGCTGTCCGTGGGATGGAGACCCAGTACTTC,CASSVAVRGMETQYF
few,TRBD2,TRBJ2-5,TRBV7-9,TGTGCCAGCAGTACTGGCGGGGGGATACAAGAGACCCAGTACTTC,CASSTGGGIQETQYF
-,-,TRBJ1-1,TRBV20-1,TGCAGTGCTATTACAGGGTCCGCAATGGACACTGAAGCTTTCTTT,CSAITGSAMDTEAFF
-,-,TRBJ2-1,TRBV7-9,TGTGCCAGCAGCTTAACTGGGACATACGAGCAGTTCTTC,CASSLTGTYEQFF
-,-,TRBJ2-3,TRBV12-3/TRBV12-4,TGTGCCAGCAGATTTGGAGCAGATACGCAGTATTTT,CASRFGADTQYF
-,TRBD1,TRBJ1-2,TRBV18,TGTGCCAGCTCACCACCGAGGCCGACAGGGGGCCGGGATGGCTACACCTTC,CASSPPRPTGGRDGYTF
few,TRBD2,TRBJ2-1,TRBV6-2/TRBV6-3,TGTGCCAGCACCCTGGGACTAGCTACAACTGAGCAGTTCTTC,CASTLGLATTEQFF
-,-,TRBJ1-6,TRBV12-3/TRBV12-4,TGTGCCAGCAGTTCCGGACCCGGGGGGATAATTTCACCCCTCCACTTT,CASSSGPGGIISPLHF
-,TRBD1,TRBJ2-7,TRBV29-1,TGCAGCGGAACCGGGACAGGGATGTACGAGCAGTACTTC,CSGTGTGMYEQYF
once,-,TRBJ2-7,TRBV2,TGTGCCAGCAGACTACTAGGCCATGTGGAGCAGTACTTC,CASRLLGHVEQYF
-,-,TRBJ1-5,TRBV6-1,TGTGCCAGCAGTGAAACGGGGAATAGCAATCAGCCCCAGCATTTT,CASSETGNSNQPQHF